This record looks at one T cell receptor (beta chain) sequence and its context. Data came from immunoSEQ multiplex PCR; TCRdb stores just in-frame clones and leaves some out. The sample lists some 60,000 clones; over 65% were seen once. These data belong to a study of radiotherapy plus CTLA-4 blockade in lung cancer. Ipilimumab-mediated CTLA-4 blockade plus focal radiation was given to patients having chemo-refractory metastatic non-small-cell lung cancer. This CDR3 region has 16 residues. Trimming took off 3 bases at V and 4 bases at J, with 13 bases between the two ends. Germline CDR1 LGHNA, CDR2 YNFKEQ.

The input for sequencing was peripheral blood, taken from a patient treated with radiotherapy plus ipilimumab. J is TRBJ1-6 and V is TRBV4-2; D perhaps matches TRBD1 (5 bases). The TCR sequence derives from a human donor with non-small cell lung cancer who had a partial response to radiotherapy plus ipilimumab. The CDR3 DNA follows: TGTGCCAGCAGCCAGATCCGACAGTCATATAATTCACCCCTCCACTTT. Protein product: CASSQIRQSYNSPLHF.